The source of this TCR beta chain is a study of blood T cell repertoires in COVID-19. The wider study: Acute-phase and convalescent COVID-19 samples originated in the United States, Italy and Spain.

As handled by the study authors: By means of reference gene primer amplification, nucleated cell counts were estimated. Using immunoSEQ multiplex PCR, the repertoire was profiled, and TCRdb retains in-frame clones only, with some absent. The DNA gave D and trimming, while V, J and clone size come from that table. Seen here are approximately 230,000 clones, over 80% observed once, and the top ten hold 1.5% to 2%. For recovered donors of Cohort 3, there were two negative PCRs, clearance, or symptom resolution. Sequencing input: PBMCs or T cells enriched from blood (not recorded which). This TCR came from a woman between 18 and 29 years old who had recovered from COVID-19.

This CDR3 is CAISEKTGLSGELFF. The CDR3 nucleotides are TGTGCCATCAGTGAAAAAACTGGGCTCTCCGGGGAGCTGTTTTTT. The chain couples TRBV10-3 to TRBJ2-2; no clear D gene. The germline V gene encodes CDR1 ENHRY and CDR2 SYGVKD. The CDR3 totals 15 residues. V was cut by 3 bases and J by 6 bases, with 14 bases left in between.